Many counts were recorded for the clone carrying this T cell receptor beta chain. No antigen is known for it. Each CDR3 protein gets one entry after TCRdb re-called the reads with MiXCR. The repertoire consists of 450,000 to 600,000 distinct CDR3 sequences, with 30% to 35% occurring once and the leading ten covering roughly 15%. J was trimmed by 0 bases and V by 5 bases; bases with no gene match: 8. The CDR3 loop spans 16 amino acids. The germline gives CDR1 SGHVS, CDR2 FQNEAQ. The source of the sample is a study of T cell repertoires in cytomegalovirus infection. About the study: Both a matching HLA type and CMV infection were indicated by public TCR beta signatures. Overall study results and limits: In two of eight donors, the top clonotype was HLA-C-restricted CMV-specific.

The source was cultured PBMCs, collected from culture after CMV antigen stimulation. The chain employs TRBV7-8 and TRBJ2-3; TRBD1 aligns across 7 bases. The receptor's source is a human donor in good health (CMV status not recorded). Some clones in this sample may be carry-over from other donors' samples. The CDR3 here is CASSLQTGYSTDTQYF. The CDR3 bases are TGTGCCAGCAGCCTCCAGACAGGGTACAGCACAGATACGCAGTATTTT.